Following are 24 T cell receptor beta chains from one sample sequenced in a study of control samples from healthy donors and cancer patients (dated by TCRdb to about 2020). Library generation was performed with the immunoSEQ multiplex PCR assay. TCRdb retrieved this table from immuneACCESS and kept in-frame rearrangements only. Not all clones are present; in checked studies, unresolved V genes account for under half, and no reason is known for the remainder. The sample table contains just over 30,000 clones; only one count was recorded for approximately 94% of them. The ten largest clones take up roughly 6.7% of the sample. The sample consisted of blood. Receptors were obtained from a man aged 60 to 75 in good health.

The CDR3 loop reads CASSQQGFYGYTF. As DNA, the CDR3 is TGTGCCAGCAGCCAACAGGGTTTCTATGGCTACACCTTC. The chain uses TRBV7-9 and TRBJ1-2; TRBD1 is a possible D gene (6 bases). CDR3 length equals 13 residues. CDR1 and CDR2 from the germline V gene are SEHNR and FQNEAQ (reference sequence). Deletions cut 5 bases from V and 4 bases from J, with 11 bases between.

The rearrangement links TRBV7-3 to TRBJ2-1; D remains unclear. Trimming left V 5 bases short and J 4 bases short, with 12 bases between. The CDR3 loop spans 14 amino acids. In germline, CDR1 is SGHTA, CDR2 FQGTGA. The CDR3 region is CASSLIGSYNEQFF. CDR3 in DNA: TGTGCCAGCAGCCTTATCGGGTCATACAATGAGCAGTTCTTC.

This CDR3 is CASSSPGQGVYNEQFF. In nucleotides, the CDR3 is TGTGCCAGCAGTTCCCCGGGACAGGGCGTGTACAATGAGCAGTTCTTC. The V call is TRBV6-5, the J call TRBJ2-1; TRBD1 matches at 9 bases. The CDR3 extends over 16 amino acids. V lost 4 bases and J lost 4; bases outside the gene matches: 8. Germline lookup yields CDR1 MNHEY and CDR2 SVGAGI.

This clone has a single count. The CDR3 DNA reads TGTGCCAGCTCACCATCTTCTCGGGCCGACGGGGAGCTGTTTTTT. Translated: CASSPSSRADGELFF. V is TRBV18 and J is TRBJ2-2; D is ambiguous. There are 15 residues in the CDR3. V dropped 2 bases and J dropped 7 bases, with 14 bases sitting between them. Germline V gives CDR1 KGHSH, CDR2 LQKENI.

Written as DNA, the CDR3 is TGCGCCAGCAGCCAAGCGGGCAGCGGGGGGGCTACGGATACGCAGTATTTT. This codes for CASSQAGSGGATDTQYF. V usage is TRBV4-3 and J usage is TRBJ2-3; TRBD2 matches at 10 bases. The CDR3 consists of 17 residues. V gave up 1 base and J gave up 6 bases; unmatched junction bases: 10. CDR1 is LGHNA and CDR2 is YSLEER in the germline V gene.

V and J are TRBV28 and TRBJ1-4; D might be TRBD1 (5 bases). Per the germline V gene, CDR1 is MDHEN and CDR2 is SYDVKM. This CDR3 is built from 16 residues. The V end was cut by 6 bases, the J end by 5 bases, with 19 bases between. The CDR3 reads CASSQPMGPYNEKLFF. For the CDR3, the DNA is TGTGCCAGCAGCCAGCCTATGGGACCGTACAATGAAAAACTGTTTTTT. Using reference TRBV28 and TRBJ1-4 for the parts outside the CDR3, the full variable domain is DVKVTQSSRYLVKRTGEKVFLECVQDMDHENMFWYRQDPGLGLRLIYFSYDVKMKEKGDIPEGYSVSREKKERFSLILESASTNQTSMYLCASSQPMGPYNEKLFFGSGTQLSVL.

CDR3 DNA: TGTGCCAGCAGCTTAGAGGAGATAGCGGGGGAGCAGTTCTTC. Protein: CASSLEEIAGEQFF. This sequence joins TRBV11-2 and TRBJ2-1, with TRBD2 identical over 8 bases. The CDR3 is 14 amino acids. Germline CDR1 reads SGHAT; CDR2 reads FQNNGV. With 0 bases clipped from V and 10 bases from J, the junction kept 5 bases outside the gene matches.

The J gene is TRBJ2-7, the V gene TRBV6-1; a weak D match, TRBD1 (5 bases). V gave up 1 base and J gave up 3 bases, with 7 bases separating them. Germline CDR1 is MNHNS and CDR2 is SASEGT. The CDR3 has 13 residues. As DNA, the CDR3 is TGTGCCAGCAGTGAAGGCGACAGCTACGAGCAGTACTTC. Its protein product is CASSEGDSYEQYF.

The chain recombines TRBV7-9 with TRBJ2-3, with 7 bases matching TRBD2. The CDR3 consists of 18 residues. The germline V gene has CDR1 SEHNR and CDR2 FQNEAQ (reference sequence). V shed 2 bases and J 4 bases; nucleotides not matched to a gene: 15. The CDR3 DNA reads as TGTGCCAGCAGCTTACCCCCTAGAGTAGCGGGTCGAGCAGATACGCAGTATTTT. Amino acids: CASSLPPRVAGRADTQYF.

This clone was seen a single time. The rearrangement uses TRBV28 and TRBJ2-1; D gene unclear. In germline, CDR1 is MDHEN, CDR2 SYDVKM. Deletions cut 4 bases from V and 7 bases from J, with 5 bases between. The CDR3 length is 11 residues. The CDR3 coding sequence is TGTGCCAGCAGTTCCTTAAATGAGCAGTTCTTC. Its protein is CASSSLNEQFF.

This clone appeared a few times. The chain uses TRBV18 and TRBJ1-1; 9 bases agree with TRBD1. CDR3 length: 14 amino acids. Losses at the gene ends were 5 bases for V and 3 bases for J; bases not matched to a gene: 4. Germline values: CDR1 KGHSH, CDR2 LQKENI. In nucleotides, the CDR3 is TGTGCCAGCTCATCCCGGACAGGGGACACTGAAGCTTTCTTT. This sequence encodes CASSSRTGDTEAFF.

The chain uses TRBV6-2 or TRBV6-3 and TRBJ1-2; no clear D gene. Germline V CDR1 and CDR2: MNHEY, SVGEGT. Trimming pared 2 bases from V and 4 bases from J, leaving 14 bases between. The CDR3 is 15 amino acids. The CDR3 bases are TGTGCCAGCAGTTACCCCGATCTCTGGGTCTATGGCTACACCTTC. Protein sequence: CASSYPDLWVYGYTF.

The gene calls are TRBV7-2 and TRBJ2-2; 13 positions match TRBD2. V was clipped by 4 bases and J by 8 bases; unmatched bases: 13. The CDR3 contains 18 residues. Germline-derived CDR1 and CDR2 are SGHTA and FQGNSA. The CDR3 protein is CASSSTGLAGRAGGELFF. CDR3 DNA: TGTGCCAGCAGCTCCACGGGACTAGCGGGGCGGGCGGGGGGGGAGCTGTTTTTT.

This rearrangement joins TRBV9 to TRBJ2-3; D not resolved. The CDR3 consists of 15 residues. Germline V gene lookup returns CDR1 SGDLS and CDR2 YYNGEE. Trimming pared 0 bases from V and 5 bases from J, leaving 13 bases between. The CDR3 DNA reads as TGTGCCAGCAGCGTAGAGTCAGGATTGCAAGATACGCAGTATTTT. As protein: CASSVESGLQDTQYF.

Here the CDR3 reads CASSPGLKETQYF. The CDR3 DNA follows: TGTGCCAGCTCACCAGGACTAAAAGAGACCCAGTACTTC. This chain joins TRBV18 and TRBJ2-5, with D maybe TRBD2 (6 bases). V was cut by 2 bases and J by 3 bases, with 7 bases left in between. CDR3 length: 13 residues. From germline, CDR1 is KGHSH and CDR2 LQKENI.

This chain links TRBV7-3 with TRBJ1-2; a possible D gene is TRBD1 (5 bases). Germline values: CDR1 SGHTA, CDR2 FQGTGA. V was shortened by 2 bases and J by 4 bases, with 8 bases between the two germline ends. This CDR3 is 13 amino acids long. CDR3 nucleotides: TGTGCCAGCAGCTTAGACGGGGGCTATGGCTACACCTTC. Residues: CASSLDGGYGYTF.

The chain is built from TRBV9 and TRBJ1-1; D gene unclear. The CDR3 runs 15 residues. Germline loops: CDR1 SGDLS, CDR2 YYNGEE. V was pared by 0 bases and J by 3 bases, with 12 bases between. CDR3 nucleotide sequence: TGTGCCAGCAGCGTAGTTGTACGGACCGACACTGAAGCTTTCTTT. This codes for CASSVVVRTDTEAFF.

This clone is a singleton in its sample. This chain joins TRBV5-1 and TRBJ1-2, with TRBD1 matching over 8 bases. Per the germline V gene, CDR1 is SGHRS and CDR2 is YFSETQ. The ends lost 3 bases at V and 0 bases at J; junction bases unmatched: 22. This CDR3 region has 21 residues. The DNA of the CDR3 is TGCGCCAGCAGCTCCGGACAGGGCCCGCTATATCCCCCACGCACTAACTATGGCTACACCTTC. Its protein product is CASSSGQGPLYPPRTNYGYTF.

The gene calls are TRBV4-3 and TRBJ1-3; 7 positions agree with TRBD1. CDR3 length: 15 amino acids. CDR1 and CDR2 (germline): LGHNA, YSLEER. V trimming: 1 base; J trimming: 0 bases; junction bases outside the gene matches: 0. DNA for the CDR3: TGCGCCAGCAGCCAAGGGACAGGCTCTGGAAACACCATATATTTT. It translates to CASSQGTGSGNTIYF.

The chain has TRBV5-4 and TRBJ1-2, with TRBD1 matching over 8 bases. This CDR3 is built from 16 residues. Germline assignment: CDR1 SGHNT and CDR2 YYREEE (reference sequence). The ends lost 5 bases at V and 2 bases at J; junction bases unmatched: 11. CDR3 amino acids: CASRSSSGGGNYGYTF. The CDR3 nucleotides read TGTGCCAGCAGATCCTCTTCAGGGGGCGGAAACTATGGCTACACCTTC.

The chain links TRBV5-3 to TRBJ1-1; no clear D. TRBV5-3 is known as an ORF, though its function is uncertain. The CDR3 runs 14 residues. Trimming took 4 bases from V and 3 from J, leaving 13 bases between them. CDR3: CARSPHRKDTEAFF. In nucleotides, the CDR3 is TGTGCCAGAAGCCCCCACCGGAAGGACACTGAAGCTTTCTTT.

V is TRBV6-5 and J is TRBJ2-1; TRBD1 agrees at 7 bases. The length of the CDR3 is 14 residues. Germline lookup yields CDR1 MNHEY and CDR2 SVGAGI. With V trimmed by 4 bases and J by 9 bases, 9 bases remained unmatched. In nucleotides, the CDR3 is TGTGCCAGCAGTTCCGGACAGGTCCGAGGTGAGCAGTTCTTC. It is translated as CASSSGQVRGEQFF.

This CDR3 is CASTSDGLGTKNIQYF. The CDR3 DNA sequence: TGTGCCAGCACCTCGGACGGGTTGGGAACCAAAAACATTCAGTACTTC. V usage is TRBV6-4 and J usage is TRBJ2-4, with no clear D. Trimming took 7 bases from V and 2 from J, leaving 18 bases between them. This CDR3 has 16 residues. Germline CDR1 and CDR2: MRHNA and SNTAGT.

This clone was recorded a few times. This chain connects TRBV7-9 to TRBJ2-7; maybe TRBD1 (5 bases). Trimming removed 2 bases at V and 6 bases at J, with 11 bases between. CDR1 is SEHNR and CDR2 is FQNEAQ in the germline V gene (reference sequence). CDR3 length: 13 residues. In nucleotides, the CDR3 is TGTGCCAGCAGCTTAAATCTGGGGCCCGAGCAGTACTTC. Translation gives CASSLNLGPEQYF.